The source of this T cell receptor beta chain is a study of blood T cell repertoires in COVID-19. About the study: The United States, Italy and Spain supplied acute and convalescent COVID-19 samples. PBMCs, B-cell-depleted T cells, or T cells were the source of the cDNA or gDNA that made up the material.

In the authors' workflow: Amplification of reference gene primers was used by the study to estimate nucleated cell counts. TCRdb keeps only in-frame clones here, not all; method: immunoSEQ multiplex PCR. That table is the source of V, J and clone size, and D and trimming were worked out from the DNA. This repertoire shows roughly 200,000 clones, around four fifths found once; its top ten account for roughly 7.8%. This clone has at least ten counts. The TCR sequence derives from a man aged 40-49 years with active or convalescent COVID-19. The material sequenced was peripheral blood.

The CDR3 nucleotides read TGTGCCAGCAGCCCTAGTATTGCCGGGGAGCTGTTTTTT. This encodes CASSPSIAGELFF. The chain employs TRBV3-1 (or the pseudogene TRBV3-2) and TRBJ2-2; no clear D gene. The CDR3 covers 13 residues. The germline V gene encodes CDR1 LGHDT and CDR2 YNNKEL (reference sequence). The V end lost 4 bases, the J end lost 6 bases, and 9 bases lay between the germline ends.